This paragraph covers one TCR beta chain sequence. The data belong to a study of shared T cell receptors in the human thymus. Profiling relied on immunoSEQ multiplex PCR, and the TCRdb table lists in-frame clones only, not all of them. The sample holds just under 550,000 clones, 75% to 80% seen once. The data were also submitted as part of a second study, on human thymus T cells. That source reports: Donors were healthy Finnish babies undergoing corrective operations for congenital heart defects.

The source of this sequence is a boy under two years old with a congenital heart defect. Specimen: thymocytes.

CDR3 coding DNA: TGTGCCAGCAGTGGGAGCTCGGGACAATCCAGGGGTGAGCAGTTCTTC. This codes for CASSGSSGQSRGEQFF. The chain is built from TRBV6-1 and TRBJ2-1; TRBD1 might be the D (6 bases). Germline CDR1 is MNHNS and CDR2 is SASEGT. Trimming shortened V by 4 bases and J by 9 bases, and 22 bases separated the two germline ends. This CDR3 has 16 amino acids.